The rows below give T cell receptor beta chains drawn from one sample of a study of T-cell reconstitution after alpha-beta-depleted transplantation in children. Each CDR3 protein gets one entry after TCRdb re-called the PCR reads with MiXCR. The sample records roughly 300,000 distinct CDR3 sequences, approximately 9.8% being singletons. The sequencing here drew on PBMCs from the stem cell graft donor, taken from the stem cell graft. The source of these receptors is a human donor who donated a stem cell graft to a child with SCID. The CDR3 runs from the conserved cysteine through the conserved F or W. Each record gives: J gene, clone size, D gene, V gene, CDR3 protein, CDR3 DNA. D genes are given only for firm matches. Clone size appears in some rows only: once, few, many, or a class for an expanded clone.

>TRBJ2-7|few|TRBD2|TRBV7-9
CASSLVWDYSYEQYF
TGTGCCAGCAGCTTAGTTTGGGACTACTCCTACGAGCAGTACTTC
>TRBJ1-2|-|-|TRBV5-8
CASSRGTAVYTF
TGTGCCAGCAGCCGCGGGACGGCCGTCTACACCTTC
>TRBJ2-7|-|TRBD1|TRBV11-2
CASSLVRTGILEQYF
TGTGCCAGCAGCTTAGTAAGGACAGGGATTCTTGAGCAGTACTTC
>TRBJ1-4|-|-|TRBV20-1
CSAEGGSGANEKLFF
TGCAGTGCTGAGGGGGGTTCGGGCGCCAATGAAAAACTGTTTTTT
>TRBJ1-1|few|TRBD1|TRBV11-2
CASSFGQGIAEAFF
TGTGCCAGCAGCTTCGGACAGGGTATAGCTGAAGCTTTCTTT
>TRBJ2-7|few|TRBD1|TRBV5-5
CASSWETGDYEQYF
TGTGCCAGCAGCTGGGAGACAGGGGATTACGAGCAGTACTTC
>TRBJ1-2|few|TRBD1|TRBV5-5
CASSLEVTGATGGYTF
TGTGCCAGCAGCTTGGAAGTGACAGGGGCAACGGGTGGCTACACCTTC
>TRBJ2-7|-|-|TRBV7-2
CASSKTGTGSYEQYF
TGTGCCAGCAGCAAAACCGGGACTGGCTCCTACGAGCAGTACTTC
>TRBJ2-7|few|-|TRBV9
CASSVGGDEQYF
TGTGCCAGCAGCGTAGGCGGCGACGAGCAGTACTTC
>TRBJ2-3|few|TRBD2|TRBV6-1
CASRAGGGTDTQYF
TGTGCCAGCCGGGCGGGGGGTGGCACAGATACGCAGTATTTT
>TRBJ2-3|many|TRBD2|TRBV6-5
CASSYLRGGGDTQYF
TGTGCCAGCAGTTACTTGCGGGGGGGCGGTGATACGCAGTATTTT
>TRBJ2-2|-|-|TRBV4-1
CASSQVVEVYTGELFF
TGCGCCAGCAGCCAAGTAGTTGAGGTATACACCGGGGAGCTGTTTTTT
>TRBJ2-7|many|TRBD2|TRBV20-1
CSAPRGSGGFYEQYF
TGCAGTGCTCCCCGGGGAAGCGGGGGGTTCTACGAGCAGTACTTC
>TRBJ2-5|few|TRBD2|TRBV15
CATSRDSGGQETQYF
TGTGCCACCAGCAGGGATTCGGGGGGCCAAGAGACCCAGTACTTC
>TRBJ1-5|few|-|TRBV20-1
CSARDGSGAKQPQHF
TGCAGTGCTAGAGATGGGTCAGGGGCAAAACAGCCCCAGCATTTT
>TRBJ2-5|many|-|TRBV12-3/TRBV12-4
CASSRWGGKETQYF
TGTGCCAGCAGTAGGTGGGGCGGGAAAGAGACCCAGTACTTC
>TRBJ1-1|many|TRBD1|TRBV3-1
CASSQSGQGNTEAFF
TGTGCCAGCAGCCAATCGGGACAGGGAAACACTGAAGCTTTCTTT
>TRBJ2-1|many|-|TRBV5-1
CASSLSIQSYNEQFF
TGCGCCAGCAGCTTGAGTATACAGTCCTACAATGAGCAGTTCTTC
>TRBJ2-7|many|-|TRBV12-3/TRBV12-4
CASGNYEQYF
TGTGCCAGTGGGAACTACGAGCAGTACTTC
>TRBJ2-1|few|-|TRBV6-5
CASSSSKGAGRDEQFF
TGTGCCAGCAGTTCAAGTAAAGGGGCGGGTCGGGATGAGCAGTTCTTC
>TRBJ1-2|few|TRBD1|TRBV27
CASSDRGLDGYTF
TGTGCCAGCAGTGACAGGGGGCTTGATGGCTACACCTTC
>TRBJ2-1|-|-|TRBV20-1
CSARVPLQATYNEQFF
TGCAGTGCTAGAGTCCCCCTACAGGCCACCTACAATGAGCAGTTCTTC
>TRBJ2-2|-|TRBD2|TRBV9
CASSVGGGATGELFF
TGTGCCAGCAGCGTAGGCGGGGGGGCGACCGGGGAGCTGTTTTTT
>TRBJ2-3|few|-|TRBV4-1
CASSQYSTGVTDTQYF
TGCGCCAGCAGCCAATATTCAACGGGGGTAACAGATACGCAGTATTTT
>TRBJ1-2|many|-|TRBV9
CASSVARTASYGYTF
TGTGCCAGCAGCGTAGCGAGAACAGCTTCCTATGGCTACACCTTC
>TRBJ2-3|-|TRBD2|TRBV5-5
CASVRGGRTDTQYF
TGTGCCAGCGTCCGGGGGGGTCGCACAGATACGCAGTATTTT
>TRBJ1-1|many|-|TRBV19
CASSAQGRNTEAFF
TGTGCCAGTAGTGCCCAGGGACGGAACACTGAAGCTTTCTTT
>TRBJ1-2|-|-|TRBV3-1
CASKNGGVDSYGYTF
TGTGCCAGCAAGAACGGGGGAGTAGATTCCTATGGCTACACCTTC
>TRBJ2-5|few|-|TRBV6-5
CASSYEGLYQETQYF
TGTGCCAGCAGTTACGAGGGACTGTACCAAGAGACCCAGTACTTC
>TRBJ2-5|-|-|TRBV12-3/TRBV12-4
CASKGLQETQYF
TGTGCCAGCAAAGGTCTCCAAGAGACCCAGTACTTC
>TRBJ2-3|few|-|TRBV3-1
CASSQDRIGTDTQYF
TGTGCCAGCAGCCAAGATCGTATAGGAACAGATACGCAGTATTTT
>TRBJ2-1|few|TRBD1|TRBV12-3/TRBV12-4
CASTQTGAYNEQFF
TGTGCCAGCACCCAGACAGGGGCCTACAATGAGCAGTTCTTC
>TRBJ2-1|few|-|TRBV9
CASSVVGGVNEQFF
TGTGCCAGCAGCGTAGTAGGAGGAGTGAATGAGCAGTTCTTC
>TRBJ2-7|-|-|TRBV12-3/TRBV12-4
CASSRAPRYEQYF
TGTGCCAGCAGCCGGGCCCCCAGGTACGAGCAGTACTTC
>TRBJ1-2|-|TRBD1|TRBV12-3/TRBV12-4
CASSFLSGQGIGGYTF
TGTGCCAGCAGTTTTCTGTCGGGACAGGGGATCGGTGGCTACACCTTC
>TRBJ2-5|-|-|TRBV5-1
CASSLALAGSETQYF
TGCGCCAGCAGCTTGGCCCTGGCGGGGAGTGAGACCCAGTACTTC
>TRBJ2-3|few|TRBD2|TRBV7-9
CASSSYSGGARDTQYF
TGTGCCAGCAGCTCCTATAGCGGGGGGGCGAGAGATACGCAGTATTTT
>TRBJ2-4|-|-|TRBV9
CASSVTVTVDNIQYF
TGTGCCAGCAGCGTAACCGTGACAGTGGATAACATTCAGTACTTC
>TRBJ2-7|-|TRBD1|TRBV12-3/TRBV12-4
CASTPTGDLYEQYF
TGTGCCAGCACCCCTACAGGGGACCTCTACGAGCAGTACTTC
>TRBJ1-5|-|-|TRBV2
CASSTNRDTQAGGQPQHF
TGTGCCAGCTCGACCAACCGGGACACCCAGGCGGGGGGGCAGCCCCAGCATTTT
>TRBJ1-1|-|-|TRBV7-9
CASSLAGVEAFF
TGTGCCAGCAGCCTCGCGGGAGTTGAAGCTTTCTTT
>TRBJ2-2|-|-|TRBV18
CASSPRPSGELFF
TGTGCCAGCTCACCACGGCCGTCGGGGGAGCTGTTTTTT
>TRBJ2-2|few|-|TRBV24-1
CATSDSHYTGELFF
TGTGCCACCAGTGATTCTCACTACACCGGGGAGCTGTTTTTT
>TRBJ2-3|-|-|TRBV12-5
CASCKLVTWTDTQYF
TGTGCCAGCTGCAAGCTGGTCACTTGGACAGATACGCAGTATTTT
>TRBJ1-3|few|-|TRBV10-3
CAISGVDPGSGNTIYF
TGTGCCATCAGTGGTGTGGACCCAGGATCTGGAAACACCATATATTTT
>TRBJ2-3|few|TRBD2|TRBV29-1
CSAPLAGVTDTQYF
TGCAGCGCTCCCCTAGCGGGGGTCACAGATACGCAGTATTTT
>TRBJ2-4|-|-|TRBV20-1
CSASTLAPGRTIQYF
TGCAGTGCTAGCACATTGGCGCCTGGACGTACCATTCAGTACTTC
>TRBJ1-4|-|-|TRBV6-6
CASQQGNEKLFF
TGTGCCAGCCAACAGGGAAATGAAAAACTGTTTTTT